This T cell receptor (beta chain) was observed in a study of T cells in Graves' hyperthyroidism and ophthalmopathy. Study-wide points: In validation, the model predicted ophthalmopathy. These predictions came a median about 6 months before onset.

With regard to this clonotype: Its antigen is not known.

Amplification of TCR beta CDR3 regions used RNA as the template. First-round RT-PCR with HTBI primers amplified the TCR CDR3 region. TCRdb recomputed calls from the multiplex PCR reads with MiXCR, one row per CDR3 protein. The sample comprises hundreds of thousands of distinct CDR3 sequences, about 20% of which are singletons, and 30% to 40% rests with the top ten. Subjects with ophthalmopathy showed a Clinical Activity Score no lower than 3, a NOSPECS grade no lower than 4, and a duration shorter than 3 months. Patients having uncontrolled infection, another autoimmune disease, pregnancy or lactation were not included. The authors obtained PBMCs from 10 ml of fresh peripheral blood. The clonotype originates from a man aged 25 to 45 with Graves' ophthalmopathy. The source material was blood.

DNA for the CDR3: TGTGCCAGCAGTCCCGGCCTGGACATCCAAGGTTGGATCTCCTACGAGCAGTACTTC. Protein: CASSPGLDIQGWISYEQYF. The chain is built from TRBV27 and TRBJ2-7, with a tentative D call TRBD1 (5 bases). The germline V gene encodes CDR1 MNHEY and CDR2 SMNVEV (reference sequence). This CDR3 comprises 19 residues. V lost 5 bases, J lost 0 bases, and 26 bases lay in between.